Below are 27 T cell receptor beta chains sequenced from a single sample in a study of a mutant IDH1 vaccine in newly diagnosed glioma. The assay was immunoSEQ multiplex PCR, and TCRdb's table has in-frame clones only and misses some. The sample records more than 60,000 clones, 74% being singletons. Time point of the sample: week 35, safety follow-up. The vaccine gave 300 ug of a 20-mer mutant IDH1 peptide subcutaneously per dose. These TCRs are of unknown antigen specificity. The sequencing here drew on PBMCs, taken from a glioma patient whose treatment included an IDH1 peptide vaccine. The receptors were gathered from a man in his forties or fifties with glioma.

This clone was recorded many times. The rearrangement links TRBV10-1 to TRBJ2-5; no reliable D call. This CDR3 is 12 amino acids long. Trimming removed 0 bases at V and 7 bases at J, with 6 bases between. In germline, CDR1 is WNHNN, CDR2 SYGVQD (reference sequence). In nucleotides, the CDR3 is TGCGCCAGCAGTGAGTCGACGGGGACCCAGTACTTC. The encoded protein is CASSESTGTQYF.

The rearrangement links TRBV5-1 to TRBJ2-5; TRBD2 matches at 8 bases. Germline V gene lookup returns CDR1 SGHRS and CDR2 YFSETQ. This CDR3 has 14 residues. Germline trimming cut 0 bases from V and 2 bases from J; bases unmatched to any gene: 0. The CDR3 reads CASSLGLAQETQYF. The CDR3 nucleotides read TGCGCCAGCAGCTTGGGACTAGCGCAAGAGACCCAGTACTTC.

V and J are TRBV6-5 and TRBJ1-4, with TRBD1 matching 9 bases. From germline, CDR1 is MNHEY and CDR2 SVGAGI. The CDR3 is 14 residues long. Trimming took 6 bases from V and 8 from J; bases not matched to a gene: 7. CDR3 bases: TGTGCCAGCAGGCCACAGGGGGCGGGAGAAAAACTGTTTTTT. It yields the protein CASRPQGAGEKLFF.

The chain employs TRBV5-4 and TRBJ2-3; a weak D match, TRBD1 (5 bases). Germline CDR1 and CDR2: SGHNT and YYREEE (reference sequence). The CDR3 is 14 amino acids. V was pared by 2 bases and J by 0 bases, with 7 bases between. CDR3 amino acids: CASSFRGSTDTQYF. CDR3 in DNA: TGTGCCAGCAGCTTTAGGGGCAGCACAGATACGCAGTATTTT. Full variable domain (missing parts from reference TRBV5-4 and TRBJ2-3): ETGVTQSPTHLIKTRGQQVTLRCSSQSGHNTVSWYQQALGQGPQFIFQYYREEENGRGNFPPRFSGLQFPNYSSELNVNALELDDSALYLCASSFRGSTDTQYFGPGTRLTVL.

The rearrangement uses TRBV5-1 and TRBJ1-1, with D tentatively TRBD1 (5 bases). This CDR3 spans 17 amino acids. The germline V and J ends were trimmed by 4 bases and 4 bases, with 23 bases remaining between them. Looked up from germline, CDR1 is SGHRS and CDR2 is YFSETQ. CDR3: CASSRIPTGGAGTEAFF. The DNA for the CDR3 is TGCGCCAGCAGCCGAATCCCCACCGGAGGGGCAGGCACTGAAGCTTTCTTT.

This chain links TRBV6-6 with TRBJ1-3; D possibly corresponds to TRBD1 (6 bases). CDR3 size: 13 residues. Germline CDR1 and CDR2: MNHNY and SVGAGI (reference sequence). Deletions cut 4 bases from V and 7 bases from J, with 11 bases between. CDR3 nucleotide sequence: TGTGCCAGCAGTTCACAGGGAGGGAACACCATATATTTT. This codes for CASSSQGGNTIYF.

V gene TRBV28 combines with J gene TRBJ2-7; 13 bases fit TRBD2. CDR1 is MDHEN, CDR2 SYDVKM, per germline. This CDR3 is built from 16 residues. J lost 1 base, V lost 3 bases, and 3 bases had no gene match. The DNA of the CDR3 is TGTGCCAGCAGTTTGACTAGCGGGGGGAGATCCTACGAGCAGTACTTC. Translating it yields CASSLTSGGRSYEQYF.

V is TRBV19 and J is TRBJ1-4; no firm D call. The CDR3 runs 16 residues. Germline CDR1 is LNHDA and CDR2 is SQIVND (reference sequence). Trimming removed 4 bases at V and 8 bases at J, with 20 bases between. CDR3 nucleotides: TGTGCCAGTAGTACCCCCTCCGGGGTGGACGAGGAAAAACTGTTTTTT. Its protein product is CASSTPSGVDEEKLFF. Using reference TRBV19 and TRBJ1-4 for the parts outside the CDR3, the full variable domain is DGGITQSPKYLFRKEGQNVTLSCEQNLNHDAMYWYRQDPGQGLRLIYYSQIVNDFQKGDIAEGYSVSREKKESFPLTVTSAQKNPTAFYLCASSTPSGVDEEKLFFGSGTQLSVL.

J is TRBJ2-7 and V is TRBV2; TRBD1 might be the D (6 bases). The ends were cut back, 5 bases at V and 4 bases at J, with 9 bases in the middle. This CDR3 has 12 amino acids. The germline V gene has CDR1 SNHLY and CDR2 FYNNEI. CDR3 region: CASSRTDYEQYF. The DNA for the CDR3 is TGTGCCAGCAGTAGGACAGATTACGAGCAGTACTTC. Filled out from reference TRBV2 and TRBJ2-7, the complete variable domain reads EPEVTQTPSHQVTQMGQEVILRCVPISNHLYFYWYRQILGQKVEFLVSFYNNEISEKSEIFDDQFSVERPDGSNFTLKIRSTKLEDSAMYFCASSRTDYEQYFGPGTRLTVT.

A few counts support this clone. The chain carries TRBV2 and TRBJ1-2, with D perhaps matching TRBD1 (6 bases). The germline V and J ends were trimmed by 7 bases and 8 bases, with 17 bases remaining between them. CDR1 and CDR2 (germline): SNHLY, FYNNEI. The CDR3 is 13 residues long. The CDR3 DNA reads TGTGCCAGCAACACAGGGAGGTTGAAGGGCTACACCTTC. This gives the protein CASNTGRLKGYTF.

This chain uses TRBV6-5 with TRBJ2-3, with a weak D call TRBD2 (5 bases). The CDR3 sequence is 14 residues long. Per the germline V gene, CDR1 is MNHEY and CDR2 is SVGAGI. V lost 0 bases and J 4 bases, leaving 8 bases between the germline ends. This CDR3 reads CASSYSPGADTQYF. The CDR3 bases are TGTGCCAGCAGTTACTCCCCCGGGGCAGATACGCAGTATTTT.

The CDR3 region is CASKRDTNQPQHF. DNA of the CDR3: TGTGCCAGCAAACGGGACACAAATCAGCCCCAGCATTTT. The V gene is TRBV2, the J gene TRBJ1-5; TRBD1 might be the D (6 bases). Trimming cost V 7 bases and J 4 bases, with 11 bases left between them. The germline V gene has CDR1 SNHLY and CDR2 FYNNEI. The CDR3 loop spans 13 amino acids.

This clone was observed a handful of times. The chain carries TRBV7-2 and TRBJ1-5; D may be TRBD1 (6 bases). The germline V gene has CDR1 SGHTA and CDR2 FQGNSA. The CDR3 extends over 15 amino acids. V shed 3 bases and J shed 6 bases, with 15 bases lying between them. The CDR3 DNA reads TGTGCCAGCAGCTTTGGCAGGGGCCCAGCTCAGCCCCAGCATTTT. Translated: CASSFGRGPAQPQHF.

For the CDR3, the DNA is TGTGCCAGCAGCCCTTCCGGGACCCTTAGCAATCAGCCCCAGCATTTT. The encoded protein is CASSPSGTLSNQPQHF. The rearrangement joins TRBV7-9 to TRBJ1-5, with a possible D match to TRBD1 (5 bases). The CDR3 runs 16 residues. V lost 5 bases to trimming and J lost 0 bases, with 14 bases between them. Germline CDR1 is SEHNR and CDR2 is FQNEAQ (reference sequence).

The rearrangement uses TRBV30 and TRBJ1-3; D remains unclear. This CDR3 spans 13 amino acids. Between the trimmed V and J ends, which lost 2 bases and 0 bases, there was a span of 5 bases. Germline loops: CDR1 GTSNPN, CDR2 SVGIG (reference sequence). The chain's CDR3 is CAWSSNSGNTIYF. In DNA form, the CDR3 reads TGTGCCTGGAGTTCCAACTCTGGAAACACCATATATTTT.

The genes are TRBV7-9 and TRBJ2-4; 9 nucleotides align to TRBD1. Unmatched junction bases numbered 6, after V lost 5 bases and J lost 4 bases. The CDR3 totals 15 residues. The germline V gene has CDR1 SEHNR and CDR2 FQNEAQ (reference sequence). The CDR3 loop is CASSPGTGSKNIQYF. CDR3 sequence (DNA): TGTGCCAGCAGCCCCGGGACAGGGTCTAAAAACATTCAGTACTTC. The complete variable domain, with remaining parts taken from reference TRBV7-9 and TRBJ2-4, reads DTGVSQNPRHKITKRGQNVTFRCDPISEHNRLYWYRQTLGQGPEFLTYFQNEAQLEKSRLLSDRFSAERPKGSFSTLEIQRTEQGDSAMYLCASSPGTGSKNIQYFGAGTRLSVL.

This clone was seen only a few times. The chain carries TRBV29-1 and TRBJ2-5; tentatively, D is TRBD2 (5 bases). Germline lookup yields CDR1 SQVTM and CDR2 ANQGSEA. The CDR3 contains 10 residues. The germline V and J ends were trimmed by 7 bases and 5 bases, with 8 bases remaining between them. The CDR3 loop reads CSALAETQYF. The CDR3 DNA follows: TGCAGCGCTCTAGCCGAGACCCAGTACTTC.

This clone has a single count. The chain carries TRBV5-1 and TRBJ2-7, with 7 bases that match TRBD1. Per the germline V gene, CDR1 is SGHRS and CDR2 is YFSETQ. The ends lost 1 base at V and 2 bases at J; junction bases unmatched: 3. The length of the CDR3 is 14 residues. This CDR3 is CASSLHGTAYEQYF. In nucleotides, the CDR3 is TGCGCCAGCAGCTTGCATGGGACAGCCTACGAGCAGTACTTC.

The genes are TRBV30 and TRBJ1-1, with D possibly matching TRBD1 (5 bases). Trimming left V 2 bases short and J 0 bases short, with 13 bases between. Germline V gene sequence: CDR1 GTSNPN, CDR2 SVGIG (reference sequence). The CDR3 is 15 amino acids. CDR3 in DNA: TGTGCCTGGAGTTTTTCGGGGCTCATGAACACTGAAGCTTTCTTT. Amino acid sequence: CAWSFSGLMNTEAFF.

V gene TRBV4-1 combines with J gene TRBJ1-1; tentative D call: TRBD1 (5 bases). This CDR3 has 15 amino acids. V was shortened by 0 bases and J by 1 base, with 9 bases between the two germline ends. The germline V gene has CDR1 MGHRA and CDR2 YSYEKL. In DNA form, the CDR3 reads TGCGCCAGCAGCCAAGAAAAGGGGCAGAACACTGAAGCTTTCTTT. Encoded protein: CASSQEKGQNTEAFF.

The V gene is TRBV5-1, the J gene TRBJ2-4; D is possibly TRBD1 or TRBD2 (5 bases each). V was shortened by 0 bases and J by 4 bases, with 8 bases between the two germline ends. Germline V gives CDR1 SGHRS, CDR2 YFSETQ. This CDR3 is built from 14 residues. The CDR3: CASSLGGRKNIQYF. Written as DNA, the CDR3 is TGCGCCAGCAGCTTGGGGGGACGTAAAAACATTCAGTACTTC.

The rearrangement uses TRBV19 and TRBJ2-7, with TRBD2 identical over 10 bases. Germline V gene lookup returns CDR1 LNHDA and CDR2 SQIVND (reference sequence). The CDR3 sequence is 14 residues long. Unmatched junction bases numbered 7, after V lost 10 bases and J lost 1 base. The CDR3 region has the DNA TGTGCCACCAGAACTAGCGGGGTTTCCTACGAGCAGTACTTC. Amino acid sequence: CATRTSGVSYEQYF.

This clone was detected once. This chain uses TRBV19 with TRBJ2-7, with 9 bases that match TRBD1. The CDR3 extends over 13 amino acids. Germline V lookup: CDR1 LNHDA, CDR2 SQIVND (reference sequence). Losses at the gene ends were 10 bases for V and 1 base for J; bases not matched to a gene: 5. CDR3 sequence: CATSGTGSYEQYF. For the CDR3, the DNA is TGTGCCACCTCCGGGACAGGGTCCTACGAGCAGTACTTC.

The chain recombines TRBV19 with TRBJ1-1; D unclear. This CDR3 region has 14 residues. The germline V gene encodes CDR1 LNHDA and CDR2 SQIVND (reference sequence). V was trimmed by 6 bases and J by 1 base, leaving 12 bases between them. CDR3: CASSFPTKNTEAFF. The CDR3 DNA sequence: TGTGCCAGTAGCTTCCCTACTAAGAACACTGAAGCTTTCTTT.

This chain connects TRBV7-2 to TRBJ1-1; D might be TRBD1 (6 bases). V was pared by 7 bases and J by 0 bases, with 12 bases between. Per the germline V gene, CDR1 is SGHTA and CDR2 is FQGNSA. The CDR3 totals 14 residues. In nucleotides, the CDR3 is TGTGCCAGCACCCCCTCAGGGGTGAACACTGAAGCTTTCTTT. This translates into CASTPSGVNTEAFF. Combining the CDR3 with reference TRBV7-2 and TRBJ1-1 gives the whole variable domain GAGVSQSPSNKVTEKGKDVELRCDPISGHTALYWYRQSLGQGLEFLIYFQGNSAPDKSGLPSDRFSAERTGGSVSTLTIQRTQQEDSAVYLCASTPSGVNTEAFFGQGTRLTVV.

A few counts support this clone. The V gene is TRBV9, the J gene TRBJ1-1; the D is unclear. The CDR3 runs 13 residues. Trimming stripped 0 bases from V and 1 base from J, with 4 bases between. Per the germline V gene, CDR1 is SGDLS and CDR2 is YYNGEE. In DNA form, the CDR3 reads TGTGCCAGCAGCGTAGGAAGGAACACTGAAGCTTTCTTT. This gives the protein CASSVGRNTEAFF. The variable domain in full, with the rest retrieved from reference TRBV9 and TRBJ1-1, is DSGVTQTPKHLITATGQRVTLRCSPRSGDLSVYWYQQSLDQGLQFLIQYYNGEERAKGNILERFSAQQFPDLHSELNLSSLELGDSALYFCASSVGRNTEAFFGQGTRLTVV.

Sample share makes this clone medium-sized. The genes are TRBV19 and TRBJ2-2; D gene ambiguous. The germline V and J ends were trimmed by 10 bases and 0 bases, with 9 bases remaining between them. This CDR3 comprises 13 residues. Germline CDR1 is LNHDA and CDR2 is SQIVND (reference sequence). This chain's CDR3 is CAIRPSNTGELFF. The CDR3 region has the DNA TGTGCCATTCGACCATCGAACACCGGGGAGCTGTTTTTT.